Presented here are 2 T cell receptor beta chains from one specimen sequenced in a study of naive CD8 T cells in extremely preterm neonates (dated by TCRdb to 2016 to 2017). What these receptors recognize is not known. Library creation used the immunoSEQ multiplex PCR assay. TCRdb carries this immuneACCESS record with in-frame sequences only. Its versions omit some clonotypes, under half of them owing to an unresolved V gene in the studies checked, with the rest unexplained. The sample profile shows around 23,000 clones; about nine tenths of them were found once. Of the sample, roughly 0.99% is held by the ten largest clones. The paper's findings and limits, for the study overall: Compared with the older groups, preterm CDR3s were shorter and closer to germline, carrying fewer N additions and showing less junctional trimming.

The preterm samples were obtained from several extremely preterm deliveries at roughly 23-28 weeks of gestation. Sequencing was done on a sample of naive CD8+ T cells from cord blood. The receptors originated from a boy who was born preterm.

The rearrangement links TRBV9 to TRBJ1-2, with D possibly matching TRBD1 (6 bases). V lost 0 bases to trimming and J lost 5 bases, with 17 bases between them. The CDR3 loop spans 16 amino acids. CDR1 is SGDLS, CDR2 YYNGEE, per germline. CDR3 amino acids: CASSVANPRGSYGYTF. The DNA of the CDR3 is TGTGCCAGCAGCGTAGCGAATCCCAGGGGCTCATATGGCTACACCTTC. Looking up the rest from reference TRBV9 and TRBJ1-2 gives the full variable domain: DSGVTQTPKHLITATGQRVTLRCSPRSGDLSVYWYQQSLDQGLQFLIQYYNGEERAKGNILERFSAQQFPDLHSELNLSSLELGDSALYFCASSVANPRGSYGYTFGSGTRLTVV.

CDR3 coding DNA: TGTGCCAGCAGCTTAGGGACAGGGGAAAAACTGTTTTTT. Translated, it gives CASSLGTGEKLFF. V is TRBV7-9 and J is TRBJ1-4, with 8 bases aligning to TRBD1. CDR3 length equals 13 residues. V lost 1 base, J lost 8 bases, and 0 bases stayed unmatched. Germline loops: CDR1 SEHNR, CDR2 FQNEAQ (reference sequence).